This T cell receptor (beta chain) is drawn from a study of T cell responses to AZD1222 COVID-19 vaccine. On this clone: What it recognizes is unknown. This sample includes further DNA sequences coding for the same CDR3.

Regarding the study as a whole: Reports say nearly half of spike-specific TCRs go after unmutated variant regions. Researchers took repertoire samples only after the peak T cell response had come. With two AZD1222 doses given, Spike-specific TCR breadth and depth both rose. Seropositive AZD1222 recipients at baseline numbered only five to seven.

The method was immunoSEQ multiplex PCR; TCRdb's version includes in-frame clones alone and lacks a portion of them. The repertoire holds about 97,000 clones, with roughly 83% as singletons. V gave up 0 bases and J gave up 7 bases; unmatched junction bases: 5. The CDR3 is 14 amino acids. CDR1 is SGDLS, CDR2 YYNGEE, per germline. This TCR was sampled from an adult in good health. Sequences were derived from peripheral blood, sampled on day 0 of AZD1222 vaccination. The chain combines TRBV9 with TRBJ1-2; TRBD1 matches at 8 bases. The CDR3: CASSVDRGRSGYTF. CDR3 nucleotides: TGTGCCAGCAGCGTAGACAGGGGGAGATCTGGCTACACCTTC.